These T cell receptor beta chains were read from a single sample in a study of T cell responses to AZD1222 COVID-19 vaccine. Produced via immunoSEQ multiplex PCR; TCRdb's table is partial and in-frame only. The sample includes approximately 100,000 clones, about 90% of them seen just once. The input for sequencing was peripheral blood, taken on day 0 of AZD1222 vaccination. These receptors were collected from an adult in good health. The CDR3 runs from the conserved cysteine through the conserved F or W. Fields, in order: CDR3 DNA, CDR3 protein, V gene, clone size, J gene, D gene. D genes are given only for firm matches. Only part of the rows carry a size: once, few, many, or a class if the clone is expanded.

CDR3nt: TGCGCCAGCAGCTCCTCCGGGACGGCGAACACTGAAGCTTTCTTT; CDR3aa: CASSSSGTANTEAFF; v_gene: TRBV5-1; abundance: medium-sized; j_gene: TRBJ1-1; d_gene: NA
CDR3nt: TGTGCCACCAGCGCAGGGGACGTCTCCTACGAGCAGTACTTC; CDR3aa: CATSAGDVSYEQYF; v_gene: TRBV24-1; abundance: NA; j_gene: TRBJ2-7; d_gene: NA
CDR3nt: TGTGCCAGTAGTGCGTACCGGGACAGGGACGAAAAACTGTTTTTT; CDR3aa: CASSAYRDRDEKLFF; v_gene: TRBV19; abundance: NA; j_gene: TRBJ1-4; d_gene: TRBD1
CDR3nt: TGTGCCAGTAGTATTTCGGTTCGCTCCTACAATGAGCAGTTCTTC; CDR3aa: CASSISVRSYNEQFF; v_gene: TRBV19; abundance: NA; j_gene: TRBJ2-1; d_gene: NA
CDR3nt: TGTGCCAGCAGTTTTTTTGGGGGATTGGACACTGAAGCTTTCTTT; CDR3aa: CASSFFGGLDTEAFF; v_gene: TRBV27; abundance: NA; j_gene: TRBJ1-1; d_gene: NA
CDR3nt: TGTGCCAGCAGCCCACAGCTCCAGGACTATGGCTACACCTTC; CDR3aa: CASSPQLQDYGYTF; v_gene: TRBV5-4; abundance: NA; j_gene: TRBJ1-2; d_gene: NA
CDR3nt: TGTGCCAGCAGTTCCGGACGACAGGGGGCCTACGAGCAGTACTTC; CDR3aa: CASSSGRQGAYEQYF; v_gene: TRBV28; abundance: NA; j_gene: TRBJ2-7; d_gene: TRBD1
CDR3nt: TGTGCCAGCAGCTTGGCCGGCGGTAGGAATGCCTACGAGCAGTACTTC; CDR3aa: CASSLAGGRNAYEQYF; v_gene: TRBV5-4; abundance: NA; j_gene: TRBJ2-7; d_gene: NA
CDR3nt: TGTGCCAGCAGCTTGGCGCTAGCGGGGCCCCGGACCCAGTACTTC; CDR3aa: CASSLALAGPRTQYF; v_gene: TRBV7-9; abundance: NA; j_gene: TRBJ2-5; d_gene: TRBD2
CDR3nt: TGTGCCACCCTGGGGGGGGGAGGGACAGATACGCAGTATTTT; CDR3aa: CATLGGGGTDTQYF; v_gene: TRBV10-3; abundance: NA; j_gene: TRBJ2-3; d_gene: TRBD2
CDR3nt: TGTGCCAGCAGTGAAGCGCACGGGGCAGATACGCAGTATTTT; CDR3aa: CASSEAHGADTQYF; v_gene: TRBV6-1; abundance: NA; j_gene: TRBJ2-3; d_gene: NA
CDR3nt: TGTGCCAGCAGCTCAGAGGGAGGGGTCGGACTCACCGGGGAGCTGTTTTTT; CDR3aa: CASSSEGGVGLTGELFF; v_gene: TRBV5-8; abundance: NA; j_gene: TRBJ2-2; d_gene: TRBD2
CDR3nt: TGTGCCACCAGCACCCGCGCCGGACTGCCCACGCAGTATTTT; CDR3aa: CATSTRAGLPTQYF; v_gene: TRBV15; abundance: NA; j_gene: TRBJ2-3; d_gene: NA
CDR3nt: TGTGCCAGCAGCGCCCAAGGACCTCTCACAGATACGCAGTATTTT; CDR3aa: CASSAQGPLTDTQYF; v_gene: TRBV5-4; abundance: NA; j_gene: TRBJ2-3; d_gene: NA
CDR3nt: TGTGCCAGCAGCTTAGATGTAAATTCACCCCTCCACTTT; CDR3aa: CASSLDVNSPLHF; v_gene: TRBV5-4; abundance: NA; j_gene: TRBJ1-6; d_gene: NA
CDR3nt: TGTGCCAGCCAAACAGGGCTGTCTGGGGCCAACGTCCTGACTTTC; CDR3aa: CASQTGLSGANVLTF; v_gene: TRBV2; abundance: NA; j_gene: TRBJ2-6; d_gene: NA
CDR3nt: TGCAGTGCCATCGACAGGGGGGAAGCTTTCTTT; CDR3aa: CSAIDRGEAFF; v_gene: TRBV20-1; abundance: NA; j_gene: TRBJ1-1; d_gene: TRBD1
CDR3nt: TGCGCCAGCAGTTGGGGCTTGGGTAGCAATCAGCCCCAGCATTTT; CDR3aa: CASSWGLGSNQPQHF; v_gene: TRBV10-2; abundance: NA; j_gene: TRBJ1-5; d_gene: NA
CDR3nt: TGTGCCAGCAGCTTAGCTACGGGCACGCCGCCCTACGAGCAGTACTTC; CDR3aa: CASSLATGTPPYEQYF; v_gene: TRBV7-6; abundance: once; j_gene: TRBJ2-7; d_gene: NA
CDR3nt: TGTGCCAGCAGCCAAGATTTTGGGACAGGGGCTTATATACACTATGGCTACACCTTC; CDR3aa: CASSQDFGTGAYIHYGYTF; v_gene: TRBV3-1/TRBV3-2; abundance: NA; j_gene: TRBJ1-2; d_gene: TRBD1
CDR3nt: TGTGCCAGCAGCCAAGACAGGGAAAACATTCAGTACTTC; CDR3aa: CASSQDRENIQYF; v_gene: TRBV4-2; abundance: NA; j_gene: TRBJ2-4; d_gene: NA
CDR3nt: TGTGCCAGCAGGAACGGGGGCACAGATACGCAGTATTTT; CDR3aa: CASRNGGTDTQYF; v_gene: TRBV27; abundance: NA; j_gene: TRBJ2-3; d_gene: NA
CDR3nt: TGTGCCAGCAGTGTCCGACTAGCGGGACGCGAGCAGTACTTC; CDR3aa: CASSVRLAGREQYF; v_gene: TRBV28; abundance: NA; j_gene: TRBJ2-7; d_gene: TRBD2
CDR3nt: TGCAGCGTTGACCGAGACAGACAGGGGGCGGGCGGCTACACCTTC; CDR3aa: CSVDRDRQGAGGYTF; v_gene: TRBV29-1; abundance: NA; j_gene: TRBJ1-2; d_gene: TRBD1
CDR3nt: TGCGCCAGCAGTGAGTCTGAGGAGGACACTGAAGCTTTCTTT; CDR3aa: CASSESEEDTEAFF; v_gene: TRBV10-2; abundance: NA; j_gene: TRBJ1-1; d_gene: NA
CDR3nt: TGTGCCAGCAGCGTAACTCGATGGGGAGATACGCAGTATTTT; CDR3aa: CASSVTRWGDTQYF; v_gene: TRBV9; abundance: NA; j_gene: TRBJ2-3; d_gene: NA
CDR3nt: TGTGCCAGCAATTCGAACCCACGGGAAGCTTTCTTT; CDR3aa: CASNSNPREAFF; v_gene: TRBV28; abundance: NA; j_gene: TRBJ1-1; d_gene: NA
CDR3nt: TGTGCCAGCAGGGGCTTGGGCAATGAGCAGTTCTTC; CDR3aa: CASRGLGNEQFF; v_gene: TRBV2; abundance: NA; j_gene: TRBJ2-1; d_gene: NA
CDR3nt: TGCAGCGCTGAGGCCCACCGGGACCGCCCGTTCTTC; CDR3aa: CSAEAHRDRPFF; v_gene: TRBV29-1; abundance: NA; j_gene: TRBJ2-1; d_gene: NA
CDR3nt: TGCGCCAGCAGCACCCTGGCACAGGGGGGGAACTATGGCTACACCTTC; CDR3aa: CASSTLAQGGNYGYTF; v_gene: TRBV5-1; abundance: few; j_gene: TRBJ1-2; d_gene: TRBD1
CDR3nt: TGTGCCAGCAGCTTACGCGGGGGGGCTAACAATGAGCAGTTCTTC; CDR3aa: CASSLRGGANNEQFF; v_gene: TRBV11-3; abundance: NA; j_gene: TRBJ2-1; d_gene: TRBD2
CDR3nt: TGTGCCAGCAGCTTTATACAGGGGAGCTACAATGAGCAGTTCTTC; CDR3aa: CASSFIQGSYNEQFF; v_gene: TRBV5-5; abundance: once; j_gene: TRBJ2-1; d_gene: TRBD1
CDR3nt: TGTGCCACCAGTGATCACAGGGTGGATCAGCCCCAGCATTTT; CDR3aa: CATSDHRVDQPQHF; v_gene: TRBV24-1; abundance: NA; j_gene: TRBJ1-5; d_gene: NA
CDR3nt: TGCGCCAGCAGGCCACGGGACAGCGGTGGCTACACCTTC; CDR3aa: CASRPRDSGGYTF; v_gene: TRBV5-1; abundance: NA; j_gene: TRBJ1-2; d_gene: TRBD1
CDR3nt: TGTGCCAGCAGTTTATGGGGAGGCAATCAGCCCCAGCATTTT; CDR3aa: CASSLWGGNQPQHF; v_gene: TRBV27; abundance: NA; j_gene: TRBJ1-5; d_gene: NA
CDR3nt: TGTGCCAGCAGTCCGTCGAGAGGGGGCCTAGGAAATCAGCCCCAGCATTTT; CDR3aa: CASSPSRGGLGNQPQHF; v_gene: TRBV28; abundance: NA; j_gene: TRBJ1-5; d_gene: TRBD1
CDR3nt: TGTGCCATCAGTGAGTCTACCGGTGGGACAGATACGCAGTATTTT; CDR3aa: CAISESTGGTDTQYF; v_gene: TRBV10-3; abundance: NA; j_gene: TRBJ2-3; d_gene: NA
CDR3nt: TGTGCCAGTAGTAACCTGGATCAACAGTTGAACACTGAAGCTTTCTTT; CDR3aa: CASSNLDQQLNTEAFF; v_gene: TRBV19; abundance: once; j_gene: TRBJ1-1; d_gene: NA
CDR3nt: TGTGCCAGCTCAGAGGAGGGCGGGGAGCTGTTTTTT; CDR3aa: CASSEEGGELFF; v_gene: TRBV12-3/TRBV12-4; abundance: few; j_gene: TRBJ2-2; d_gene: NA
CDR3nt: TGCAGCGTTGAAGGGCAACATCTTCCCTCTGGGGCCAACGTCCTGACTTTC; CDR3aa: CSVEGQHLPSGANVLTF; v_gene: TRBV29-1; abundance: NA; j_gene: TRBJ2-6; d_gene: NA
CDR3nt: TGTGCCAGTGGAGCGGTGCCGCGCGAAGCTTTCTTT; CDR3aa: CASGAVPREAFF; v_gene: TRBV2; abundance: NA; j_gene: TRBJ1-1; d_gene: NA
CDR3nt: TGCGCCAGCAGTCAACAGGGGGCGAACACTGAAGCTTTCTTT; CDR3aa: CASSQQGANTEAFF; v_gene: TRBV5-1; abundance: once; j_gene: TRBJ1-1; d_gene: TRBD1
CDR3nt: TGTGCCAGCACCCCTCAAAATCAGCCCCAGCATTTT; CDR3aa: CASTPQNQPQHF; v_gene: TRBV28; abundance: NA; j_gene: TRBJ1-5; d_gene: NA
CDR3nt: TGTGCCAGCAGTTTAGGGCCTAGCACAGATACGCAGTATTTT; CDR3aa: CASSLGPSTDTQYF; v_gene: TRBV27; abundance: NA; j_gene: TRBJ2-3; d_gene: NA
CDR3nt: TGCAGCGTTGGACAGGGAGGCAATCAGCCCCAGCATTTT; CDR3aa: CSVGQGGNQPQHF; v_gene: TRBV29-1; abundance: NA; j_gene: TRBJ1-5; d_gene: TRBD1
CDR3nt: TGTGCCAGCACCCTAAGGGAAGTGACAGGGGGAAATGGCTACACCTTC; CDR3aa: CASTLREVTGGNGYTF; v_gene: TRBV6-6; abundance: NA; j_gene: TRBJ1-2; d_gene: TRBD1
CDR3nt: TGTGCCAGTAAGTCACCCCCGGTTGGTGAGCAGTTCTTC; CDR3aa: CASKSPPVGEQFF; v_gene: TRBV6-5; abundance: NA; j_gene: TRBJ2-1; d_gene: NA
CDR3nt: TGCGCCAGCAGCCAACTGCAGGTCCCCTACTATAATTCACCCCTCCACTTT; CDR3aa: CASSQLQVPYYNSPLHF; v_gene: TRBV4-1; abundance: once; j_gene: TRBJ1-6; d_gene: NA
CDR3nt: TGTGCCAGCAGTGAAGTGTGGGGAAGCAATCAGCCCCAGCATTTT; CDR3aa: CASSEVWGSNQPQHF; v_gene: TRBV6-1; abundance: NA; j_gene: TRBJ1-5; d_gene: NA
CDR3nt: TGTGCCAGCAGCTTAGGGGGGGGGCCGGATGAGCAGTTCTTC; CDR3aa: CASSLGGGPDEQFF; v_gene: TRBV11-2; abundance: NA; j_gene: TRBJ2-1; d_gene: NA